This TCR beta chain was sequenced in a study of Ad26.COV2.S vaccination and SARS-CoV-2 variants. Study information: The Ad26.COV2.S arm of the COV1001 trial was where the donor was placed. The vaccine Ad26.COV2.S was put into the muscle once, or twice with 56 days between.

Described treatment: 15 to 20 received Ad26.COV2.S at low or high dose, single or two shots; 5 received placebo; per-sample allocation not given. Each sample was drawn 63 days after the first injection (of vaccine or placebo). Study-wide findings and caveats: Ad26.COV2.S recipients had broader spike-specific TCRs (P = 0.0014).

Many counts were recorded for this clone. Its antigen is still unknown. Here immunoSEQ multiplex PCR was the method, and the copy in TCRdb shows in-frame clones only, minus some. The data show 300,000 to 400,000 clones, about 85% seen once. J was trimmed by 9 bases and V by 3 bases; bases with no gene match: 8. Germline loops: CDR1 SGHRS, CDR2 YFSETQ. CDR3 size: 15 residues. The source of this sequence is a person aged 18-65 years who received the Ad26.COV2.S COVID-19 vaccine or a placebo. The chain carries TRBV5-1 and TRBJ1-6, with TRBD1 matching 8 bases. Sample: peripheral blood, taken in a trial of Ad26.COV2.S vaccine versus placebo. CDR3 sequence: CASSSGTGSGSPLHF. CDR3 coding DNA: TGCGCCAGCAGCTCAGGGACAGGTAGTGGTTCACCCCTCCACTTT.